The present entry profiles one TCR beta chain with its context. As yet, its antigen is unknown. Authors of the study amplified TCR beta CDR3 regions from RNA transcripts. RT-PCR in the first round (using the HTBI primer set) targeted the TCR CDR3. TCRdb processed the multiplex PCR reads anew with MiXCR; each CDR3 protein has one entry. The sample has a few hundred thousand distinct CDR3 sequences, 40% to 55% seen once. The CDR3 extends over 15 amino acids. The V gene's germline CDR1 is SNHLY and CDR2 FYNNEI. V gave up 7 bases and J gave up 10 bases, with 20 bases separating them. These data are taken from a study of T cells in Graves' hyperthyroidism and ophthalmopathy. The study's findings and limits: In simple terms, a model built on 13 V-J features told ophthalmopathy apart from stable hyperthyroidism.

Criteria for exclusion of patients were uncontrolled infection, other autoimmune disease, pregnancy or lactation. Sequenced: peripheral blood or thyroid tissue (not recorded which). The rearrangement joins TRBV2 to TRBJ1-6; D is unclear. This receptor was obtained from an adult woman with Graves' disease, either hyperthyroidism or ophthalmopathy (not recorded which). This CDR3 reads CASNVQAPTGSPLHF. The DNA for the CDR3 is TGTGCCAGCAATGTTCAGGCCCCAACGGGCTCACCCCTCCACTTT.